The following is a T cell receptor beta chain sequence with its context. This CDR3 is built from 15 residues. V was trimmed by 1 base and J by 4 bases, leaving 13 bases between them. Per germline, CDR1 SGHDN and CDR2 FVKESK. Per the original data handling: Quantification of nucleated cells was approximated via reference gene primer amplification. Method: immunoSEQ multiplex PCR; TCRdb's copy keeps in-frame clones and lacks some. The DNA gave D and trimming, while V, J and clone size come from that table. This sample has about 130,000 clones; approximately 86% occur once, and the top ten carry around 20%. The data were taken from a study of blood T cell repertoires in COVID-19. Overall study: Both acute and convalescent COVID-19 samples were obtained from the United States, Italy and Spain. T cells, B-cell-depleted T cells, or PBMCs provided the cDNA or gDNA that served as material.

This sequence joins TRBV14 and TRBJ1-1; D might be TRBD1 (6 bases). The clonotype was recovered from a woman aged 50 to 60 who had recovered from COVID-19. Sequencing was performed on peripheral blood. CDR3 residues: CASSQASGATTEAFF. In nucleotides, the CDR3 is TGTGCCAGCAGCCAAGCCTCAGGGGCCACCACTGAAGCTTTCTTT.